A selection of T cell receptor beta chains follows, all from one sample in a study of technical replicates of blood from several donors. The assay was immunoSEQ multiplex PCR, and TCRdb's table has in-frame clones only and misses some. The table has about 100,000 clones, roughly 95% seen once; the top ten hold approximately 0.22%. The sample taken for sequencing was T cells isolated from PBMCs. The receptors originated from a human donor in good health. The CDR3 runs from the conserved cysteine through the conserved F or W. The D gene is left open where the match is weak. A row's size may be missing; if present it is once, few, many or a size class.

DNA: TGTGCCAGTAGTATCAGTCGACTAGCGTTTTACAATGAGCAGTTCTTC
CDR3: CASSISRLAFYNEQFF
V: TRBV19
D: TRBD2
size: .
J: TRBJ2-1

DNA: TGTGCCAGCAGTAGGACAGGGAGGGAGACCCAGTACTTC
CDR3: CASSRTGRETQYF
V: TRBV28
D: TRBD1
size: .
J: TRBJ2-5

DNA: TGTGCCAGCGTTCTGAGGAGCTCCTACGAGCAGTACTTC
CDR3: CASVLRSSYEQYF
V: TRBV28
D: .
size: .
J: TRBJ2-7

DNA: TGTGCCAGCAGCTTAGTATCGACAGGGGACCTCTCTGGGGCCAACGTCCTGACTTTC
CDR3: CASSLVSTGDLSGANVLTF
V: TRBV11-2
D: TRBD1
size: .
J: TRBJ2-6

DNA: TGTGCCAGCAGTGGAGACTACTACAATGAGCAGTTCTTC
CDR3: CASSGDYYNEQFF
V: TRBV6-1
D: .
size: .
J: TRBJ2-1

DNA: TGCAGCGTGCACGACAGGGGGAGCTCCTACGAGCAGTACTTC
CDR3: CSVHDRGSSYEQYF
V: TRBV29-1
D: TRBD1
size: .
J: TRBJ2-7

DNA: TGTGCCACCAGCAGAGATCAATTGACTAGCGGGATGTTCGATACGCAGTATTTT
CDR3: CATSRDQLTSGMFDTQYF
V: TRBV15
D: TRBD2
size: .
J: TRBJ2-3

DNA: TGTGCCAGCAGCTTAGCGGAGGGGCCCAATTCACCCCTCCACTTT
CDR3: CASSLAEGPNSPLHF
V: TRBV7-6
D: .
size: .
J: TRBJ1-6

DNA: TGCGCCAGCAGCACCGGACAGGGGTCCGACGAGCAGTACTTC
CDR3: CASSTGQGSDEQYF
V: TRBV5-1
D: TRBD1
size: .
J: TRBJ2-7

DNA: TGCGCCAGCAGTTCCGGGACAGGGACAGATACGCAGTATTTT
CDR3: CASSSGTGTDTQYF
V: TRBV5-1
D: TRBD1
size: .
J: TRBJ2-3

DNA: TGTGCCAGCAGCTCGGGGACTAGCGGCACAGATACGCAGTATTTT
CDR3: CASSSGTSGTDTQYF
V: TRBV5-4
D: TRBD2
size: .
J: TRBJ2-3

DNA: TGTGCCAGCGCCTACATTCGGGGGATGGGTACCGGGGAGCTGTTTTTT
CDR3: CASAYIRGMGTGELFF
V: TRBV2
D: .
size: .
J: TRBJ2-2

DNA: TGCAGCGTTGAAGCAGGGGATCAGAAGCAGTACTTC
CDR3: CSVEAGDQKQYF
V: TRBV29-1
D: .
size: .
J: TRBJ2-7

DNA: TGTGCCAGCAGCGAGACAGGGGGTGAAGCTTTCTTT
CDR3: CASSETGGEAFF
V: TRBV9
D: TRBD1
size: few
J: TRBJ1-1

DNA: TGTGCCAGCAGCCTCCAAGGGGGTGGTCACACTGAAGCTTTCTTT
CDR3: CASSLQGGGHTEAFF
V: TRBV7-9
D: .
size: .
J: TRBJ1-1

DNA: TGTGCTAGTGGTTTGGCCTCGGGGAACACTGAAGCTTTCTTT
CDR3: CASGLASGNTEAFF
V: TRBV12-5
D: .
size: .
J: TRBJ1-1

DNA: TGTGCCAGCAGTGACAGTCCATGGAACACTGAAGCTTTCTTT
CDR3: CASSDSPWNTEAFF
V: TRBV2
D: .
size: .
J: TRBJ1-1

DNA: TGTGCCAGCAGCTGGGACAGGGGATTTGGGGCCAACGTCCTGACTTTC
CDR3: CASSWDRGFGANVLTF
V: TRBV7-9
D: TRBD1
size: .
J: TRBJ2-6

DNA: TGTGCCAGCAACAATAAGGGGACAGATACGCAGTATTTT
CDR3: CASNNKGTDTQYF
V: TRBV7-9
D: .
size: .
J: TRBJ2-3

DNA: TGTGCCAGCAGTTCCAGGGACAGCAAAAATGGCTACACCTTC
CDR3: CASSSRDSKNGYTF
V: TRBV6-5
D: TRBD1
size: .
J: TRBJ1-2

DNA: TGTGCCTGGAGCTTGGAGACCCAGTACTTC
CDR3: CAWSLETQYF
V: TRBV30
D: .
size: .
J: TRBJ2-5

DNA: TGCGCCAGCAGTGGGCAGGGGGCAACCGGGGAGCTGTTTTTT
CDR3: CASSGQGATGELFF
V: TRBV10-2
D: TRBD1
size: .
J: TRBJ2-2

DNA: TGCGCCAGCAGCGGCTTACAGGGGGCGGGGGAAAAACTGTTTTTT
CDR3: CASSGLQGAGEKLFF
V: TRBV5-1
D: TRBD1
size: .
J: TRBJ1-4

DNA: TGTGCCAGTAGTCAAGGACTCAGTCAGCCCCAGCATTTT
CDR3: CASSQGLSQPQHF
V: TRBV19
D: .
size: medium-sized
J: TRBJ1-5

DNA: TGTGCCAGTAGTTTAGGACTGGAGGGTACTGAAGCTTTCTTT
CDR3: CASSLGLEGTEAFF
V: TRBV19
D: .
size: .
J: TRBJ1-1

DNA: TGTGCCAGCAGAGCGGGACGGGAGTTGGAGCAGTTCTTC
CDR3: CASRAGRELEQFF
V: TRBV28
D: TRBD2
size: .
J: TRBJ2-1

DNA: TGTGCCAGCAGCTCAGGGGGCAGGGTTGCCTATGGCTACACCTTC
CDR3: CASSSGGRVAYGYTF
V: TRBV7-9
D: TRBD1
size: .
J: TRBJ1-2

DNA: TGTGCCAGCAGCTTCAGCCCCGGGACAACTGAAGCTTTCTTT
CDR3: CASSFSPGTTEAFF
V: TRBV5-6
D: .
size: .
J: TRBJ1-1

DNA: TGTGCCAGCAGCTGGGACAGGGGCTACGAGCAGTACTTC
CDR3: CASSWDRGYEQYF
V: TRBV11-2
D: TRBD1
size: .
J: TRBJ2-7

DNA: TGTGCCAGCAGTGAACACCGCGACAGTCTAAGGGTGGCAACTAATGAAAAACTGTTTTTT
CDR3: CASSEHRDSLRVATNEKLFF
V: TRBV2
D: .
size: .
J: TRBJ1-4

DNA: TGTGCCAGCAGCGGGCTGCCCGGGACTAGCGGGATTGAGGGGGATAGGTATACGCAGTATTTT
CDR3: CASSGLPGTSGIEGDRYTQYF
V: TRBV7-6
D: TRBD2
size: .
J: TRBJ2-3

DNA: TGTGCCAGCAGCGTAGCGGTGGGGGGATGGGGAGAGACCCAGTACTTC
CDR3: CASSVAVGGWGETQYF
V: TRBV9
D: .
size: .
J: TRBJ2-5

DNA: TGTGCCAGCAGCTCTGTGGGGGCGGAAAAACTGTTTTTT
CDR3: CASSSVGAEKLFF
V: TRBV7-9
D: .
size: .
J: TRBJ1-4

DNA: TGCGCCAGCAGCCAAGATCAGGCATACACTGAAGCTTTCTTT
CDR3: CASSQDQAYTEAFF
V: TRBV4-1
D: .
size: .
J: TRBJ1-1

DNA: TGTGCCAGCAGCTTGCGAACTAGCGGGGTTGGTGAGCAGTTCTTC
CDR3: CASSLRTSGVGEQFF
V: TRBV7-2
D: TRBD2
size: .
J: TRBJ2-1

DNA: TGTGCCAGCAGCTTCCTAACTAGCGGGAGGTCTGGCTACGAGCAGTACTTC
CDR3: CASSFLTSGRSGYEQYF
V: TRBV5-4
D: TRBD2
size: .
J: TRBJ2-7

DNA: TGCGCCAGCAGCTTGGGGCAGGGCAGGAACGAGCAGTACTTC
CDR3: CASSLGQGRNEQYF
V: TRBV5-1
D: .
size: .
J: TRBJ2-7

DNA: TGTGCCAGCACCTTGAGGACAGCTAACTATGGCTACACCTTC
CDR3: CASTLRTANYGYTF
V: TRBV5-6
D: .
size: .
J: TRBJ1-2

DNA: TGTGCCAGCAGTTTTGAACAGCTCGACCAGGGGTCCCAGTACTTC
CDR3: CASSFEQLDQGSQYF
V: TRBV28
D: .
size: once
J: TRBJ2-5

DNA: TGTGCCAGTAGGACAGGGGCTGGACATAATGAGCAGTTCTTC
CDR3: CASRTGAGHNEQFF
V: TRBV19
D: TRBD1
size: .
J: TRBJ2-1

DNA: TGTGCCAGCAGCAAAGAAGGAGTGGATTTCTACAATGAGCAGTTCTTC
CDR3: CASSKEGVDFYNEQFF
V: TRBV21-1
D: .
size: .
J: TRBJ2-1

DNA: TGTGCCAGCAGCTTAGTGGCGGTGCGTGGAGAGCAGTACTTC
CDR3: CASSLVAVRGEQYF
V: TRBV7-8
D: .
size: .
J: TRBJ2-7